The 21 T cell receptor beta chains below all came from one sample that was sequenced in a study of T cells expressing NK-cell markers (dated by TCRdb to the early 2020s). Library preparation used 5' RACE. Sequenced using an Illumina HiSeq 2000. With the reads reprocessed by TCRdb, a single entry stands for each CDR3 protein sequence and no DNA is reported. The sample has a few hundred thousand distinct CDR3 sequences on record. The ten largest make up about 0.4% of the sample. The specimen was blood T cells: a sorted CD56 or NKG2C T cell subset, CD4+ or CD8+ T cells, or bulk PBMC T cells (not recorded which). These receptors were collected from a man between 18 and 35 years old in good health. Donor details come from another sample of the same person, matched by shared clones.

V and J are TRBV6-5 and TRBJ2-4; TCRdb reports TRBD1, a call that lacks DNA to check it against. This CDR3 contains 19 residues. CDR1 is MNHEY and CDR2 is SVGAGI in the germline V gene. The CDR3 loop is CASSLVGGGAGLAKNIQYF.

Here the CDR3 reads CASSPLVTSGLDNEQFF. The chain carries TRBV12-3 or TRBV12-4 and TRBJ2-1; as DNA is missing, the TRBD2 call by TCRdb cannot be tested. The CDR3 runs 17 residues.

The chain links TRBV4-1 to TRBJ1-5; without DNA, the TCRdb call of TRBD1 cannot be checked. CDR1 is MGHRA and CDR2 is YSYEKL in the germline V gene. CDR3 length equals 15 residues. CDR3 protein: CASSQGGDREQPQHF.

The V call is TRBV7-3, the J call TRBJ2-1; absent DNA, TCRdb's TRBD2 call cannot be checked. The CDR3 is made up of 16 amino acids. In germline, CDR1 is SGHTA, CDR2 FQGTGA. The CDR3 sequence is CASSLESPMRYNEQFF.

V usage is TRBV15 and J usage is TRBJ2-7; TCRdb calls TRBD1, which cannot be checked without DNA. Per germline, CDR1 LNHNV and CDR2 YYDKDF (reference sequence). The CDR3 loop spans 14 amino acids. CDR3 region: CATSRDWGTGVQYF.

The chain has TRBV5-1 and TRBJ2-3. CDR3 length: 15 residues. The V gene's germline CDR1 is SGHRS and CDR2 YFSETQ. CDR3 sequence reads: CASSPGGASTDTQYF.

This sequence joins TRBV5-1 and TRBJ1-1; TCRdb indicates TRBD1, and absent DNA this call remains unverified. The CDR3 consists of 16 residues. The germline V gene encodes CDR1 SGHRS and CDR2 YFSETQ. The CDR3 here is CASSLPGTAMNTEAFF.

The chain joins TRBV20-1 to TRBJ2-3; TCRdb returns TRBD1, unconfirmable since there is no DNA. The germline gives CDR1 DFQATT, CDR2 SNEGSKA (reference sequence). The CDR3 extends over 12 amino acids. This CDR3 is CSATDGGDTQYF.

This chain connects TRBV7-3 to TRBJ1-3. Germline CDR1 is SGHTA and CDR2 is FQGTGA. The CDR3 runs to 12 residues. The CDR3 loop is CASSLQDGTIYF. The whole variable domain, remainder taken from reference TRBV7-3 and TRBJ1-3, is GAGVSQTPSNKVTEKGKYVELRCDPISGHTALYWYRQSLGQGPEFLIYFQGTGAADDSGLPNDRFFAVRPEGSVSTLKIQRTERGDSAVYLCASSLQDGTIYFGEGSWLTVV.

V and J are TRBV6-5 and TRBJ1-1; the TRBD1 assignment by TCRdb is unverifiable without DNA. CDR1 is MNHEY, CDR2 SVGAGI, per germline. The CDR3 extends over 12 amino acids. The CDR3 reads CASSYLKGEAFF.

The V call is TRBV9, the J call TRBJ1-5; absent DNA, TCRdb's TRBD1 call cannot be checked. CDR3 length: 15 amino acids. CDR1 and CDR2 from the germline V gene are SGDLS and YYNGEE. CDR3 sequence: CASSVGGAINQPQHF.

The gene calls are TRBV10-3 and TRBJ2-1; TCRdb picks TRBD2, but there is no DNA to check that call. The CDR3 loop spans 13 amino acids. CDR1 and CDR2 from the germline V gene are ENHRY and SYGVKD. The CDR3 loop is CAIRGEVVNEQFF.

The chain recombines TRBV6-5 with TRBJ2-7; the TCRdb call, TRBD2, lacks DNA for checking. The CDR3 loop spans 18 amino acids. The germline CDR1 and CDR2 sequences are MNHEY and SVGAGI. CDR3 loop: CASSYTGTSGSFVYEQYF.

V usage is TRBV6-5 and J usage is TRBJ1-2; the TCRdb D gene call, TRBD1, has no DNA to confirm it. Germline V CDR1 and CDR2: MNHEY, SVGAGI. This CDR3 region has 14 residues. CDR3 protein: CASSHLQGLDGYTF.

The gene calls are TRBV18 and TRBJ2-1; TCRdb's D call of TRBD1 is untestable without DNA. CDR3 length: 14 residues. The germline CDR1 and CDR2 sequences are KGHSH and LQKENI. This CDR3 is CASSPRGGGNEQFF.

CDR3 sequence reads: CASSPSLRRSYNEQFF. The chain recombines TRBV4-1 with TRBJ2-1; TCRdb's D gene call, TRBD2, goes unchecked for lack of DNA. This CDR3 is built from 16 residues. Germline V gene data show CDR1 as MGHRA and CDR2 as YSYEKL.

This chain connects TRBV5-4 to TRBJ2-1; no DNA is available, so the TRBD1 call from TCRdb remains unchecked. Germline V gene lookup returns CDR1 SGHNT and CDR2 YYREEE (reference sequence). There are 18 residues in the CDR3. CDR3 in amino acids: CASSSVQGASGSYNEQFF. The full variable domain, rest sourced from reference TRBV5-4 and TRBJ2-1, is ETGVTQSPTHLIKTRGQQVTLRCSSQSGHNTVSWYQQALGQGPQFIFQYYREEENGRGNFPPRFSGLQFPNYSSELNVNALELDDSALYLCASSSVQGASGSYNEQFFGPGTRLTVL.

The chain recombines TRBV20-1 with TRBJ2-1; TCRdb gives TRBD1 as the D gene, but with no DNA this cannot be confirmed. Germline V lookup: CDR1 DFQATT, CDR2 SNEGSKA (reference sequence). The length of the CDR3 is 13 residues. The CDR3 loop reads CSALGQGWDEQFF.

The chain uses TRBV7-2 and TRBJ2-5; the TCRdb D gene call, TRBD2, has no DNA to confirm it. Germline CDR1 is SGHTA and CDR2 is FQGNSA. This CDR3 contains 16 residues. The CDR3 reads CASSLDASGPSWTQYF.

The V and J genes are TRBV7-3 and TRBJ2-2. The germline V gene has CDR1 SGHTA and CDR2 FQGTGA. This CDR3 spans 15 amino acids. The CDR3: CASSQDPLNTGELFF.

The V call is TRBV20-1, the J call TRBJ2-2. This CDR3 is built from 13 residues. CDR1 is DFQATT, CDR2 SNEGSKA, per germline (reference sequence). CDR3 residues: CSAEHENTGELFF.